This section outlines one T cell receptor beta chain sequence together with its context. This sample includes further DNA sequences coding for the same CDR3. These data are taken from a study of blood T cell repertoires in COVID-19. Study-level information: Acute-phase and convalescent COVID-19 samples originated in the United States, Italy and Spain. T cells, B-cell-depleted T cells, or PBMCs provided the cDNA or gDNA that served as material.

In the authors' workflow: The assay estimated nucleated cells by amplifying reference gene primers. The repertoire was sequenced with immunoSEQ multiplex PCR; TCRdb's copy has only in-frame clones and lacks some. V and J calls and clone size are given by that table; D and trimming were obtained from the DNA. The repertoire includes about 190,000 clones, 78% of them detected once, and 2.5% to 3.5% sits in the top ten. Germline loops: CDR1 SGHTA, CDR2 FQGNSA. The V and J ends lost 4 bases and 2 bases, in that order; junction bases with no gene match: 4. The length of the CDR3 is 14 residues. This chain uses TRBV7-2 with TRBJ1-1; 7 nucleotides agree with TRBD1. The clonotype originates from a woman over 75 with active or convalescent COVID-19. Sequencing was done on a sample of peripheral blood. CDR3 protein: CASSYGTANTEAFF. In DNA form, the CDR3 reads TGTGCCAGCAGCTACGGGACAGCCAACACTGAAGCTTTCTTT.